A selection of T cell receptor beta chains follows, all from one sample in a study of cytomegalovirus exposure and HLA in healthy donors. Data came from immunoSEQ multiplex PCR; TCRdb stores just in-frame clones and leaves some out. The table includes 100,000 to 150,000 clones, 60% to 75% detected once. The source material was PBMCs. The receptor set was obtained from a woman between 45 and 65 years old in good health and CMV-seropositive. Each CDR3 is given with its conserved first and last residue. The D gene is left open where the match is weak. Size values are once, few and many counts, or a class for expanded clones, and some rows have none.

cdr3_length	clone_size	v_call	j_call	d_call	cdr3_aa	cdr3_nt
15	few	TRBV5-4	TRBJ1-3	NA	CASSLGGASGNTIYF	TGTGCCAGCAGCTTGGGCGGAGCCTCTGGAAACACCATATATTTT
15	NA	TRBV19	TRBJ2-3	NA	CASSESGTSTDTQYF	TGTGCCAGTAGTGAATCGGGGACTAGCACAGATACGCAGTATTTT
13	NA	TRBV6-5	TRBJ1-1	TRBD1	CASRTTGGTEAFF	TGTGCCAGCAGAACAACAGGGGGCACTGAAGCTTTCTTT
11	few	TRBV19	TRBJ2-1	NA	CASRQGGEQFF	TGTGCCAGTAGGCAGGGGGGTGAGCAGTTCTTC
13	NA	TRBV5-4	TRBJ1-2	TRBD1	CASSLNRGHGYPF	TGTGCCAGCAGCTTAAACAGGGGGCATGGCTACCCCTTC
14	NA	TRBV7-9	TRBJ2-4	NA	CASSRDNAVNIQYF	TGTGCCAGCAGTCGGGACAACGCCGTGAACATTCAGTACTTC
15	NA	TRBV19	TRBJ1-6	TRBD1	CASSPWDRELSPLHF	TGTGCCAGTAGTCCGTGGGACAGGGAGTTATCACCCCTCCACTTT
15	NA	TRBV5-1	TRBJ2-1	TRBD1	CASSGTGTGFGEQFF	TGCGCCAGCAGCGGAACCGGGACAGGTTTCGGTGAGCAGTTCTTC
14	NA	TRBV5-1	TRBJ2-5	NA	CASSLGGVQETQYF	TGCGCCAGCAGCTTGGGGGGGGTCCAAGAGACCCAGTACTTC
14	NA	TRBV6-1	TRBJ2-7	TRBD1	CASKIWDRADEQYF	TGTGCCAGTAAAATTTGGGACAGGGCTGACGAGCAGTACTTC
16	NA	TRBV19	TRBJ1-5	TRBD1	CASTARTGDNLQPQHF	TGTGCCAGTACCGCCCGGACAGGGGATAACCTCCAGCCCCAGCATTTT
15	NA	TRBV7-2	TRBJ1-2	TRBD1	CASSLAAGGAGGYTF	TGTGCCAGCAGCTTAGCCGCAGGGGGCGCGGGGGGCTACACCTTC
13	many	TRBV6-6	TRBJ2-1	TRBD1	CASTTGTGNEQFF	TGTGCCAGTACCACCGGGACAGGGAATGAGCAGTTCTTC
14	NA	TRBV5-1	TRBJ2-2	NA	CASQTSGNTGELFF	TGCGCCAGCCAAACTTCAGGGAACACCGGGGAGCTGTTTTTT
12	few	TRBV11-2	TRBJ1-2	TRBD1	CASSRQGNGYTF	TGTGCCAGCAGTAGACAGGGAAATGGCTACACCTTC
15	few	TRBV6-4	TRBJ1-2	TRBD1	CASSVRDRGLYGYTF	TGTGCCAGCAGTGTCCGGGACAGAGGCTTATATGGCTACACCTTC
13	NA	TRBV5-6	TRBJ2-7	NA	CASSLAGTYEQYF	TGTGCCAGCAGCTTGGCAGGAACCTACGAGCAGTACTTC
18	few	TRBV7-6	TRBJ2-7	TRBD2	CASSPRLAGGDDAYEQYF	TGTGCCAGCAGCCCAAGACTAGCGGGGGGCGATGATGCCTACGAGCAGTACTTC
13	NA	TRBV30	TRBJ2-7	NA	CAWSIHRDYEQYF	TGTGCCTGGAGCATTCACAGGGATTACGAGCAGTACTTC
13	NA	TRBV11-3	TRBJ1-1	NA	CASSLEANTEAFF	TGTGCCAGCAGCTTAGAGGCCAACACTGAAGCTTTCTTT